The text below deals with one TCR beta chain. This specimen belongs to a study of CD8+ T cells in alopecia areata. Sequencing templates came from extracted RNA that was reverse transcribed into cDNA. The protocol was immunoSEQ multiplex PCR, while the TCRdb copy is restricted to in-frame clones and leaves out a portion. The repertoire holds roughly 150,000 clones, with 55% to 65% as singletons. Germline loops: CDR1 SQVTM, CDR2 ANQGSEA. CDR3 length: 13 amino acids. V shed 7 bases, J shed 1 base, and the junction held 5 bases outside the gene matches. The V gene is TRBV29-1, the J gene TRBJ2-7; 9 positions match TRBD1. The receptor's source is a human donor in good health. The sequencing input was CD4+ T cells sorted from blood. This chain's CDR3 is CSAGQGLSYEQYF. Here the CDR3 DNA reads TGCAGCGCGGGACAGGGCTTATCCTACGAGCAGTACTTC.